These 3 T cell receptor beta chains originate from one sample sequenced in a study of OX40 agonist ivuxolimab in advanced cancers. This table comes from immunoSEQ multiplex PCR, and its TCRdb copy is limited to in-frame clones, with some not included. Among 90,000 or so clones, 87% were seen once, and the ten largest hold under 2%. The source was CD4+ or CD8+ T cells sorted from blood, collected in a trial of the OX40 agonist ivuxolimab. The receptors were gathered from an adult with an advanced solid tumor such as melanoma, head and neck, liver or kidney cancer.

The count of this clone is one. The chain has TRBV30 and TRBJ1-6, with D tentatively TRBD1 (5 bases). Germline V gene data show CDR1 as GTSNPN and CDR2 as SVGIG (reference sequence). V lost 0 bases and J 7 bases, leaving 13 bases between the germline ends. The CDR3 has 15 residues. CDR3 DNA: TGTGCCTGGAGTGTATCCAGGGTGGGGAATTCACCCCTCCACTTT. Encoded protein: CAWSVSRVGNSPLHF.

This chain's CDR3 is CASSLTGGYEQYF. CDR3 sequence (DNA): TGTGCCAGCAGCCTGACAGGGGGCTACGAGCAGTACTTC. The gene calls are TRBV7-2 and TRBJ2-5; TRBD1 agrees at 9 bases. Near its end, the DNA agrees better with TRBJ2-7, so the J call may be wrong. This CDR3 is built from 13 residues. CDR1 SGHTA and CDR2 FQGNSA come from the germline V gene.

This chain's CDR3 is CATSRVDSTDTQYF. The CDR3 region has the DNA TGTGCCACCAGCAGAGTGGACAGTACAGATACGCAGTATTTT. This rearrangement joins TRBV15 to TRBJ2-3; D is perhaps TRBD1 (6 bases). In germline, CDR1 is LNHNV, CDR2 YYDKDF (reference sequence). There are 14 residues in the CDR3. V was clipped by 1 base and J by 3 bases, with 8 bases between them. Full variable domain (missing parts from reference TRBV15 and TRBJ2-3): DAMVIQNPRYQVTQFGKPVTLSCSQTLNHNVMYWYQQKSSQAPKLLFHYYDKDFNNEADTPDNFQSRRPNTSFCFLDIRSPGLGDTAMYLCATSRVDSTDTQYFGPGTRLTVL.